Following are 27 T cell receptor beta chains from one sample sequenced in a study of response to subunit inactivated influenza vaccine. TCRdb ran MiXCR on the RT-PCR reads and lists one entry per CDR3 protein. Of under 200,000 distinct CDR3 sequences listed, 9.5% to 12% are singletons. This specimen consisted of CD8+ T cells sorted from PBMCs, obtained less than 30 months after vaccination. All receptors come from a man aged 45 to 75 who received an inactivated influenza vaccine.

This clonotype was seen many times. The CDR3 nucleotides are TGCGCCAGCAGCCAAACTAGCGGGGGGGGTTACGAGCAGTACTTC. Amino acid sequence: CASSQTSGGGYEQYF. The V and J genes are TRBV4-1 and TRBJ2-7, with 13 bases aligning to TRBD2. The CDR3 sequence is 15 residues long. Unmatched junction bases numbered 2, after V lost 2 bases and J lost 4 bases. Germline assignment: CDR1 MGHRA and CDR2 YSYEKL.

The J gene is TRBJ2-1, the V gene TRBV27; D is possibly TRBD1 or TRBD2 (5 bases each). V lost 8 bases, J lost 7 bases, and 15 bases lay in between. Germline V lookup: CDR1 MNHEY, CDR2 SMNVEV (reference sequence). This CDR3 is built from 13 residues. The CDR3 loop is CASSGPSMNEQFF. The CDR3 DNA sequence: TGTGCCAGCTCGGGACCAAGTATGAATGAGCAGTTCTTC.

The rearrangement uses TRBV9 and TRBJ2-7; D could derive from TRBD1 or TRBD2 (5 bases each). Per the germline V gene, CDR1 is SGDLS and CDR2 is YYNGEE. The CDR3 has 15 amino acids. V shed 0 bases and J shed 3 bases, with 13 bases lying between them. The CDR3 loop is CASSVAPGPRYEQYF. DNA for the CDR3: TGTGCCAGCAGCGTAGCTCCGGGACCTCGCTACGAGCAGTACTTC.

The table lists this clonotype with a few counts. The chain is built from TRBV4-3 and TRBJ1-6; no clear D. CDR1 LGHNA and CDR2 YSLEER come from the germline V gene. The CDR3 has 13 residues. V dropped 1 base and J dropped 9 bases, with 7 bases sitting between them. CDR3 nucleotide sequence: TGCGCCAGCAGCCAAGTAGACGTTTCACCCCTCCACTTT. As protein: CASSQVDVSPLHF.

The V call is TRBV13, the J call TRBJ1-1, with 9 bases matching TRBD1. Germline CDR1 reads PRHDT; CDR2 reads FYEKMQ (reference sequence). The length of the CDR3 is 17 residues. With 3 bases clipped from V and 0 bases from J, the junction kept 8 bases outside the gene matches. The CDR3 nucleotides read TGTGCCAGCAGCTTTACCGGGACAGGGTGGATGAACACTGAAGCTTTCTTT. It codes for CASSFTGTGWMNTEAFF.

V usage is TRBV15 and J usage is TRBJ2-1; D tentatively reads TRBD1 or TRBD2 (5 bases each). V was shortened by 1 base and J by 5 bases, with 18 bases between the two germline ends. The CDR3 loop spans 17 amino acids. Per the germline V gene, CDR1 is LNHNV and CDR2 is YYDKDF (reference sequence). Here the CDR3 reads CATSRGEGPWPDNEQFF. In DNA form, the CDR3 reads TGTGCCACCAGCAGAGGAGAGGGGCCTTGGCCTGACAATGAGCAGTTCTTC.

This clonotype was seen a few times. The chain couples TRBV4-3 to TRBJ2-7; 7 bases match TRBD1. The CDR3 covers 15 residues. V trimming: 2 bases; J trimming: 6 bases; junction bases outside the gene matches: 10. Per germline, CDR1 LGHNA and CDR2 YSLEER. This CDR3 is CASSQRGGAITEQYF. Here the CDR3 DNA reads TGCGCCAGCAGCCAACGAGGGGGCGCGATTACCGAGCAGTACTTC.

This sequence joins TRBV7-2 and TRBJ1-1; D gene ambiguous. Germline values: CDR1 SGHTA, CDR2 FQGNSA. CDR3 size: 12 residues. Trimming took 3 bases from V and 8 from J, leaving 10 bases between them. CDR3 in amino acids: CASSFPGLEAFF. The CDR3 DNA reads TGTGCCAGCAGCTTCCCGGGATTGGAAGCTTTCTTT.

The rearrangement uses TRBV10-3 and TRBJ2-5; 9 nucleotides align to TRBD2. Germline-derived CDR1 and CDR2 are ENHRY and SYGVKD. V was clipped by 10 bases and J by 5 bases; unmatched bases: 14. The CDR3 totals 15 residues. CDR3 in DNA: TGTGCCACCGGTGGCCGCGGGGGGGCCCGGGAGACCCAGTACTTC. This encodes CATGGRGGARETQYF.

The CDR3 nucleotides read TGTGCCAGCAGCTACTTGCCCCACGGGACAGGGGGAGGTAATGAGCAGTTCTTC. It is translated as CASSYLPHGTGGGNEQFF. V is TRBV27 and J is TRBJ2-1; TRBD1 matches at 11 bases. The CDR3 extends over 18 amino acids. With V trimmed by 6 bases and J by 7 bases, 17 bases remained unmatched. Germline CDR1 MNHEY, CDR2 SMNVEV (reference sequence).

The sample holds many counts of this clonotype. In DNA form, the CDR3 reads TGTGCCAGCAGCCTAGGGGGCGAAAACATTCAGTACTTC. It specifies CASSLGGENIQYF. V usage is TRBV27 and J usage is TRBJ2-4; TRBD1 matches at 7 bases. The CDR3 loop spans 13 amino acids. With 6 bases clipped from V and 5 bases from J, the junction kept 4 bases outside the gene matches. Germline CDR1 is MNHEY and CDR2 is SMNVEV (reference sequence).

This clonotype is classed as medium-sized. V and J are TRBV7-9 and TRBJ2-1; a possible D gene is TRBD2 (6 bases). This CDR3 region has 14 residues. The ends were cut back, 5 bases at V and 10 bases at J, with 18 bases in the middle. Germline-derived CDR1 and CDR2 are SEHNR and FQNEAQ (reference sequence). The CDR3, as DNA: TGTGCCAGCAGCCCCCCTGGGGGGATAGGGGAGCAGTTCTTC. The encoded protein is CASSPPGGIGEQFF.

This clonotype appeared a few times. The V and J genes are TRBV11-2 and TRBJ2-3; TRBD2 agrees at 9 bases. Germline CDR1 reads SGHAT; CDR2 reads FQNNGV. The CDR3 has 16 residues. V lost 3 bases, J lost 2 bases, and 6 bases stayed unmatched. The CDR3 DNA follows: TGTGCCAGCAGCTTCTTAGCGGGAGCCCCCACAGATACGCAGTATTTT. This codes for CASSFLAGAPTDTQYF. The whole variable domain, filled in from reference TRBV11-2 and TRBJ2-3, reads EAGVAQSPRYKIIEKRQSVAFWCNPISGHATLYWYQQILGQGPKLLIQFQNNGVVDDSQLPKDRFSAERLKGVDSTLKIQPAKLEDSAVYLCASSFLAGAPTDTQYFGPGTRLTVL.

This CDR3 is CASSQEGLRGEQFF. CDR3 nucleotides: TGCGCCAGCAGCCAAGAGGGGCTGCGAGGTGAGCAGTTCTTC. The V and J genes are TRBV4-3 and TRBJ2-1; D may be TRBD1 (5 bases). The germline V and J ends were trimmed by 0 bases and 9 bases, with 12 bases remaining between them. The CDR3 length is 14 residues. Germline loops: CDR1 LGHNA, CDR2 YSLEER.

This clonotype appeared a few times. CDR3 bases: TGTGCCAGCAGTAAACTAGCGGGAGGCGGTGAGCAGTTCTTC. It codes for CASSKLAGGGEQFF. The chain recombines TRBV25-1 with TRBJ2-1; the match to TRBD2 covers 12 bases. Germline V gives CDR1 MGHDK, CDR2 SYGVNS. The CDR3 consists of 14 residues. V dropped 5 bases and J dropped 9; count of bases not matched to a gene: 5.

This rearrangement joins TRBV7-2 to TRBJ2-1, with TRBD2 matching over 8 bases. Germline loops: CDR1 SGHTA, CDR2 FQGNSA. J was trimmed by 8 bases and V by 4 bases; bases with no gene match: 13. The CDR3 has 16 amino acids. CDR3 nucleotides: TGTGCCAGCAGCTCGGGACTAGTGAAAAATGAACATGAGCAGTTCTTC. Translation gives CASSSGLVKNEHEQFF.

This clonotype was observed at least ten times. The rearrangement uses TRBV28 and TRBJ2-5, with a possible D match to TRBD2 (5 bases). Germline CDR1 MDHEN, CDR2 SYDVKM. This CDR3 has 18 residues. V was pared by 2 bases and J by 5 bases, with 24 bases between. CDR3 in amino acids: CASSLGESHNERWETQYF. The CDR3 DNA sequence: TGTGCCAGCAGTTTAGGGGAGTCTCACAACGAGAGGTGGGAGACCCAGTACTTC.

V and J are TRBV29-1 and TRBJ2-7; possibly TRBD2 for D (5 bases). Deletions cut 6 bases from V and 4 bases from J, with 10 bases between. Per the germline V gene, CDR1 is SQVTM and CDR2 is ANQGSEA. The CDR3 consists of 11 residues. For the CDR3, the DNA is TGCAGCGTGTTAGAGGGTTACGAGCAGTACTTC. Protein: CSVLEGYEQYF.

In this sample, this clonotype turned up a few times. The chain recombines TRBV7-8 with TRBJ1-2; 7 bases fit TRBD1. V was pared by 5 bases and J by 10 bases, with 13 bases of the junction left unmatched. Germline CDR1 SGHVS, CDR2 FQNEAQ. This CDR3 spans 14 amino acids. In DNA form, the CDR3 reads TGTGCCAGCAGCAGCGACGGGACAGCGCTTTTCTACACCTTC. Translation gives CASSSDGTALFYTF.

The chain couples TRBV20-1 to TRBJ1-2, with TRBD1 as a possible D gene (5 bases). Germline-derived CDR1 and CDR2 are DFQATT and SNEGSKA (reference sequence). The CDR3 consists of 11 residues. With 6 bases removed from V and 12 bases from J, the gap between germline ends came to 17 bases. The CDR3 region is CSAFYTGFHTF. The DNA for the CDR3 is TGCAGTGCCTTTTACACAGGTTTCCACACCTTC.

V usage is TRBV27 and J usage is TRBJ2-1; D uncertain. Germline loops: CDR1 MNHEY, CDR2 SMNVEV (reference sequence). Trimming stripped 3 bases from V and 3 bases from J, with 6 bases between. The CDR3 is made up of 13 amino acids. The CDR3 is CASSFVGYNEQFF. The CDR3 DNA sequence: TGTGCCAGCAGTTTTGTCGGCTACAATGAGCAGTTCTTC.

The chain has TRBV12-3 or TRBV12-4 and TRBJ2-2; no firm D call. The V and J ends lost 1 base and 3 bases respectively, with 9 bases between them. This CDR3 comprises 15 residues. In nucleotides, the CDR3 is TGTGCCAGCAGTTTAGTAGTCTCAGACACCGGGGAGCTGTTTTTT. Amino acid sequence: CASSLVVSDTGELFF.

This chain links TRBV6-5 with TRBJ2-7; TRBD1 might be the D (7 bases). V lost 2 bases to trimming and J lost 3 bases, with 11 bases between them. The germline CDR1 and CDR2 sequences are MNHEY and SVGAGI. There are 14 residues in the CDR3. This CDR3 reads CASSYQGGSYEQYF. The DNA for the CDR3 is TGTGCCAGCAGTTACCAGGGGGGCAGCTACGAGCAGTACTTC.

CDR3 DNA: TGTGCCAGCAGCTTATGGTCAAGCGATACGCAGTATTTT. Its translation is CASSLWSSDTQYF. The genes are TRBV11-3 and TRBJ2-3; D not resolved. CDR3 size: 13 residues. Germline lookup yields CDR1 SGHNT and CDR2 YENEEA. Trimming pared 2 bases from V and 6 bases from J, leaving 9 bases between.

The chain carries TRBV15 and TRBJ2-3; tentative D call: TRBD1 (5 bases). CDR1 and CDR2 from the germline V gene are LNHNV and YYDKDF (reference sequence). Trimming pared 1 base from V and 0 bases from J, leaving 8 bases between. The CDR3 is 15 residues long. Here the CDR3 DNA reads TGTGCCACCAGCAGAGGACAGCGCAGCACAGATACGCAGTATTTT. Protein product: CATSRGQRSTDTQYF.

Ten or more counts support this clonotype. V usage is TRBV27 and J usage is TRBJ2-7; D is undetermined. The CDR3 is 14 residues long. V was cut by 3 bases and J by 1 base, with 10 bases left in between. Germline CDR1 is MNHEY and CDR2 is SMNVEV (reference sequence). CDR3 coding DNA: TGTGCCAGCAGTTTGTTGGGCCATTCCTACGAGCAGTACTTC. Amino acid sequence: CASSLLGHSYEQYF.

This clonotype was seen at least ten times. CDR3 in amino acids: CASSQSGYEQYF. As DNA, the CDR3 is TGTGCCAGCAGCCAGAGCGGCTACGAGCAGTACTTC. The V call is TRBV4-2, the J call TRBJ2-7, with TRBD2 as a possible D gene (5 bases). The CDR3 is made up of 12 amino acids. V lost 3 bases, J lost 3 bases, and 6 bases lay in between. Germline values: CDR1 LGHNA, CDR2 YNFKEQ.